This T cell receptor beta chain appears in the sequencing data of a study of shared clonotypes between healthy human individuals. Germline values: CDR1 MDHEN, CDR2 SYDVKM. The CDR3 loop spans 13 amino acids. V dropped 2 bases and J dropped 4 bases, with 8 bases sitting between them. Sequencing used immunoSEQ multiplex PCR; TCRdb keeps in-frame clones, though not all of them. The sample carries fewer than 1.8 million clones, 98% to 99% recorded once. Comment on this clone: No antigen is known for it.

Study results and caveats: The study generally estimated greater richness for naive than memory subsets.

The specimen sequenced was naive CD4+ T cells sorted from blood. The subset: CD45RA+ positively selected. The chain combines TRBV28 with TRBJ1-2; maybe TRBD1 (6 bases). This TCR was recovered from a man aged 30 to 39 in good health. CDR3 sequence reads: CASSLLGAYGYTF. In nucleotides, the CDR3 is TGTGCCAGCAGTTTACTGGGGGCCTATGGCTACACCTTC.